This T cell receptor beta chain was identified in a study of cytomegalovirus exposure and HLA in healthy donors. The V segment lost 3 bases and the J segment 6 bases; nucleotides outside the gene matches: 8. Germline assignment: CDR1 SEHNR and CDR2 FQNEAQ (reference sequence). This CDR3 is 15 amino acids long. The donors were members of the validation cohort comprising over 90 subjects, separate from the roughly 670-subject first cohort. The study, taken as a whole, reports: There were a few CMV-associated chains whose specificity for CMV antigens was confirmed in vitro. The authors enumerated over 150 TCR beta chains as linked to cytomegalovirus. Some public TCRs appeared in many individuals, while most sequences were rare.

This table comes from immunoSEQ multiplex PCR, and its TCRdb copy is limited to in-frame clones, with some not included. This table has under 150,000 clones, over 85% appearing once. As to this clone: The target antigen is unknown.

The chain combines TRBV7-9 with TRBJ1-1; TRBD1 matches 9 bases. The sequence was obtained from a woman aged 18-35 years in good health and CMV-seronegative. Sequenced input: PBMCs. The CDR3 loop is CASSFPRQGGPEAFF. The CDR3 nucleotides read TGTGCCAGCAGCTTCCCGAGACAGGGGGGACCTGAAGCTTTCTTT.